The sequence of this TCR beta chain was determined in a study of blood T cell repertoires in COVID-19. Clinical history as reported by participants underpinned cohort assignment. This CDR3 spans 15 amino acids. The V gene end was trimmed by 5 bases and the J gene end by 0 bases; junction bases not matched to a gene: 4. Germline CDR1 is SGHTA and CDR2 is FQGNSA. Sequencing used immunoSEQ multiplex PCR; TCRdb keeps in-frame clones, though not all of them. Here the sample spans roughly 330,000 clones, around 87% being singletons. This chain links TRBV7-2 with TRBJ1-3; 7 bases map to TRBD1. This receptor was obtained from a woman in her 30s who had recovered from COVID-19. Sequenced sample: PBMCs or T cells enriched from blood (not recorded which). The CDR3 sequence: CASSQDRVSGNTIYF. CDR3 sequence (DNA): TGTGCCAGCAGCCAAGACAGGGTCTCTGGAAACACCATATATTTT.